This T cell receptor beta chain was recovered during a study of multiple sclerosis patients with progressive multifocal leukoencephalopathy. Spiked into each PCR were synthetic inline TR CDR3 controls of all V-J pairings. Produced via immunoSEQ multiplex PCR; TCRdb's table is partial and in-frame only. Altogether 25,000 to 35,000 clones are present, 85% to 90% being singletons, with the ten largest covering 1.1%. Time point denoted: before natalizumab initiation. Prior interferon beta treatment was universal, and the PML patients were all female. A note on this clone: Its matching antigen is unknown.

Study-wide findings and caveats: Expanded clones at PML onset predated and persisted through natalizumab therapy.

The source material was PBMCs. The receptor was isolated from a human donor with multiple sclerosis.

The CDR3 sequence: CASSQTGSTEAFF. CDR3 DNA: TGTGCCAGCAGCCAGACAGGGAGCACTGAAGCTTTCTTT. The V call is TRBV5-5, the J call TRBJ1-1; 7 nucleotides agree with TRBD1. The V segment lost 4 bases and the J segment 4 bases; nucleotides outside the gene matches: 4. Germline V CDR1 and CDR2: SGHKS, YYEKEE (reference sequence). This CDR3 contains 13 residues.